A selection of T cell receptor beta chains follows, all from one sample in a study of early T cells in non-severe SARS-CoV-2 infection. MiXCR was run by TCRdb on the 5' RACE reads, yielding one entry per CDR3 protein. The sample records about 59,000 distinct CDR3 sequences, over 10% being singletons. This specimen consisted of whole blood, obtained at baseline. These receptors were obtained from an adult who was a healthcare worker with PCR-confirmed SARS-CoV-2 infection or an uninfected control (not recorded which). Each CDR3 is given without its conserved first and last residue. Each record gives: CDR3 protein, J gene, V gene.

CDR3aa: ASSPFGPFGGYT; j_gene: TRBJ1-2; v_gene: TRBV27
CDR3aa: ASSQEVQPNTGELF; j_gene: TRBJ2-2; v_gene: TRBV14
CDR3aa: ASSLEIAASGQDPYEQY; j_gene: TRBJ2-7; v_gene: TRBV11-2
CDR3aa: ASRPGQGVGYT; j_gene: TRBJ1-2; v_gene: TRBV7-6
CDR3aa: ASSRAQGDYEQY; j_gene: TRBJ2-7; v_gene: TRBV4-3
CDR3aa: ASSANQGRAF; j_gene: TRBJ1-1; v_gene: TRBV6-5
CDR3aa: ASSTGTVAKNIQY; j_gene: TRBJ2-4; v_gene: TRBV7-2
CDR3aa: SAPRGRQGGTEAF; j_gene: TRBJ1-1; v_gene: TRBV20-1
CDR3aa: ASRGQENFSSYNSPLH; j_gene: TRBJ1-6; v_gene: TRBV6-1
CDR3aa: ASSYDRSYEQY; j_gene: TRBJ2-7; v_gene: TRBV6-6
CDR3aa: ASSRLASGAGSYEQY; j_gene: TRBJ2-7; v_gene: TRBV3-1
CDR3aa: ASSSPMAETQY; j_gene: TRBJ2-5; v_gene: TRBV7-9
CDR3aa: ASSFRQGVDEQY; j_gene: TRBJ2-7; v_gene: TRBV28
CDR3aa: ASSTIIGNPYYGYT; j_gene: TRBJ1-2; v_gene: TRBV7-8
CDR3aa: ASSPRQAAYEQY; j_gene: TRBJ2-7; v_gene: TRBV9
CDR3aa: ASSSAGTSELGTDTQY; j_gene: TRBJ2-3; v_gene: TRBV7-3
CDR3aa: ASSPGRGRTEAF; j_gene: TRBJ1-1; v_gene: TRBV7-3
CDR3aa: ASSSPGTGLSEQY; j_gene: TRBJ2-7; v_gene: TRBV5-1
CDR3aa: SGAAVVHNSPLH; j_gene: TRBJ1-6; v_gene: TRBV29-1
CDR3aa: ATSDSRRIGAEQF; j_gene: TRBJ2-1; v_gene: TRBV24-1
CDR3aa: ASSWDRGITEAF; j_gene: TRBJ1-1; v_gene: TRBV12-3/TRBV12-4
CDR3aa: SVEATGDDYGYT; j_gene: TRBJ1-2; v_gene: TRBV29-1
CDR3aa: ASSPYNEQF; j_gene: TRBJ2-1; v_gene: TRBV18
CDR3aa: ASSINVGGTYEQY; j_gene: TRBJ2-7; v_gene: TRBV19
CDR3aa: ASSPRTADYEQY; j_gene: TRBJ2-7; v_gene: TRBV6-6
CDR3aa: ASSFRGTGEQY; j_gene: TRBJ2-7; v_gene: TRBV12-3/TRBV12-4
CDR3aa: ASSLAGQGYEQY; j_gene: TRBJ2-7; v_gene: TRBV7-2
CDR3aa: SARRPNTGELF; j_gene: TRBJ2-2; v_gene: TRBV20-1
CDR3aa: ASSLLRSGSYNEQF; j_gene: TRBJ2-1; v_gene: TRBV11-1
CDR3aa: ATSDWGEQF; j_gene: TRBJ2-1; v_gene: TRBV24-1
CDR3aa: AGSGATNTEAF; j_gene: TRBJ1-1; v_gene: TRBV5-6
CDR3aa: ASSLWDREQETQY; j_gene: TRBJ2-5; v_gene: TRBV12-3/TRBV12-4
CDR3aa: ASSHPGASGNEQF; j_gene: TRBJ2-1; v_gene: TRBV4-1
CDR3aa: ASSDRGNTGELF; j_gene: TRBJ2-2; v_gene: TRBV4-1
CDR3aa: ASSFPGTGREQY; j_gene: TRBJ2-7; v_gene: TRBV7-2
CDR3aa: ASSLGLAGGSGNEQF; j_gene: TRBJ2-1; v_gene: TRBV28
CDR3aa: SPTGTGEYNEQF; j_gene: TRBJ2-1; v_gene: TRBV20-1
CDR3aa: ASSLSGGRDGELF; j_gene: TRBJ2-2; v_gene: TRBV7-6
CDR3aa: ASSRKGTSGADTQY; j_gene: TRBJ2-3; v_gene: TRBV7-3
CDR3aa: ASSLPGVYGYT; j_gene: TRBJ1-2; v_gene: TRBV25-1
CDR3aa: ASSFISGLAGGETQY; j_gene: TRBJ2-5; v_gene: TRBV7-9
CDR3aa: ASNPARTAREKLF; j_gene: TRBJ1-4; v_gene: TRBV6-2/TRBV6-3
CDR3aa: ASSIVTGELF; j_gene: TRBJ2-2; v_gene: TRBV19
CDR3aa: ASSKRQGDSYEQY; j_gene: TRBJ2-7; v_gene: TRBV28
CDR3aa: ASSRSGFMNTEAF; j_gene: TRBJ1-1; v_gene: TRBV18
CDR3aa: ASRAQTGESYEQY; j_gene: TRBJ2-7; v_gene: TRBV7-2
CDR3aa: ASSLVEGTVFNYGYT; j_gene: TRBJ1-2; v_gene: TRBV7-2
CDR3aa: SARDLGGVYEQY; j_gene: TRBJ2-7; v_gene: TRBV20-1
CDR3aa: ASRAPGQNTEAF; j_gene: TRBJ1-1; v_gene: TRBV28
CDR3aa: ASSVELGVGYEQY; j_gene: TRBJ2-7; v_gene: TRBV9
CDR3aa: ASSPVGQGYYGYT; j_gene: TRBJ1-2; v_gene: TRBV14
CDR3aa: ASRLSSSSGEFTDTQY; j_gene: TRBJ2-3; v_gene: TRBV12-2
CDR3aa: ASSQDHGSARAYEQY; j_gene: TRBJ2-7; v_gene: TRBV4-1
CDR3aa: ASSGTGTRTDTQY; j_gene: TRBJ2-3; v_gene: TRBV6-5
CDR3aa: ASSDRTNTEEQY; j_gene: TRBJ2-7; v_gene: TRBV6-1
CDR3aa: ASSLAAGQGSEQY; j_gene: TRBJ2-7; v_gene: TRBV7-6
CDR3aa: SALRPGQGGYT; j_gene: TRBJ1-2; v_gene: TRBV20-1